This is a list of T cell receptor beta chains from one sample in a study of shared clonotypes between healthy human individuals. Data came from immunoSEQ multiplex PCR; TCRdb stores just in-frame clones and leaves some out. The sample lists hundreds of thousands of clones, around 96% seen once, with around 0.1% in the top ten. Sequencing was carried out using naive CD8+ T cells sorted from blood. Receptors were obtained from a woman aged 25-40 years in good health. The CDR3 runs from the conserved cysteine through the conserved F or W. D genes are given only for firm matches. A row's size may be missing; if present it is once, few, many or a size class.

once TRBJ2-7 TRBD2 TRBV10-3 TGTGCCATCAGTGAGTCGGAGGGAGGGCCTTACGAGCAGTACTTC CAISESEGGPYEQYF
- TRBJ1-2 - TRBV29-1 TGCAGCGTTGAACTGACGGCTCTATCACCTCCCAACTATGGCTACACCTTC CSVELTALSPPNYGYTF
- TRBJ1-4 - TRBV27 TGTGCCAGCAGTTTATGGGGCGATGAAAAACTGTTTTTT CASSLWGDEKLFF
- TRBJ2-1 TRBD2 TRBV9 TGTGCCAGCAGCGCCGGACTAGCGGGAGGGAATGAGCAGTTCTTC CASSAGLAGGNEQFF
- TRBJ1-2 - TRBV28 TGTGCCAGCAGTCCTTACCGCGTGGGGAATGGCTACACCTTC CASSPYRVGNGYTF
- TRBJ2-2 TRBD1 TRBV29-1 TGCAGCGTAGCCGGGACAGTCAACACCGGGGAGCTGTTTTTT CSVAGTVNTGELFF
- TRBJ2-7 - TRBV15 TGTGCCACCAGCAGAGACTGGGGGAGCTCCTACGAGCAGTACTTC CATSRDWGSSYEQYF
- TRBJ2-7 - TRBV7-3 TGTGCCAGCAGCTACGCCGGGGCCAGCTACGAGCAGTACTTC CASSYAGASYEQYF
- TRBJ1-5 - TRBV28 TGTGCCAGCAGTCCGACGGGGTGGGGGGATCAGCCCCAGCATTTT CASSPTGWGDQPQHF
- TRBJ1-5 - TRBV7-9 TGTGCCAGCAGCTTAGGCCCTAGCAATCAGCCCCAGCATTTT CASSLGPSNQPQHF
- TRBJ2-5 - TRBV27 TGTGCCAGCAGTTTAGGCCCCCCACAGGGAGCAATAGAGACCCAGTACTTC CASSLGPPQGAIETQYF
- TRBJ2-5 TRBD2 TRBV4-1 TGCGCCAGCAGCCAAAAGAGGAATTTGGGACTAGCGGGCCAAGAGACCCAGTACTTC CASSQKRNLGLAGQETQYF
once TRBJ2-3 TRBD2 TRBV28 TGTGCCAGCAGTGCCGGGGGGGGAGATACGCAGTATTTT CASSAGGGDTQYF
- TRBJ2-7 TRBD1 TRBV27 TGTGCCAGCAGTCTACGACAGGGACCCTACGAGCAGTACTTC CASSLRQGPYEQYF
once TRBJ2-3 TRBD1 TRBV27 TGTGCCAGCAGTCCCGAGGGGGCTGGAGCAGATACGCAGTATTTT CASSPEGAGADTQYF
- TRBJ1-2 - TRBV7-9 TGTGCCAGCAGCTTAGACATTAGGTCGGTCGAGAACTATGGCTACACCTTC CASSLDIRSVENYGYTF
- TRBJ1-5 TRBD1 TRBV5-5 TGTGCCAGCAGCGATGACAGGGATGTTCAGCCCCAGCATTTT CASSDDRDVQPQHF
- TRBJ2-3 TRBD1 TRBV7-9 TGTGCCACTGAACAGGGGAGCACAGATACGCAGTATTTT CATEQGSTDTQYF
- TRBJ2-5 TRBD1 TRBV7-6 TGTGCCAGCAGCTTAGGGACAGGGACGGGGACCCAGTACTTC CASSLGTGTGTQYF
- TRBJ2-7 - TRBV27 TGTGCCAGCAGTTCCGGGGTGGGATCCTACGAGCAGTACTTC CASSSGVGSYEQYF
- TRBJ2-1 TRBD2 TRBV6-5 TGTGCCAGCAGACTAGCGGGAGAACACAATGAGCAGTTCTTC CASRLAGEHNEQFF
- TRBJ2-2 - TRBV7-8 TGTGCCAGCAGTCCAGGGATTACGAACACCGGGGAGCTGTTTTTT CASSPGITNTGELFF
- TRBJ2-1 TRBD2 TRBV5-4 TGTGCCAGCAGCACAGCGGGAGGGTACAATGAGCAGTTCTTC CASSTAGGYNEQFF
- TRBJ2-7 - TRBV19 TGTGCCAGTAGTATGGAAGGGAGCTACGAGCAGTACTTC CASSMEGSYEQYF
- TRBJ2-3 TRBD2 TRBV27 TGTGCCAGCAGTTTGTACCCGAGACTAGCTATGGATACGCAGTATTTT CASSLYPRLAMDTQYF
- TRBJ2-1 - TRBV14 TGTGCCAGCAGCCAAGGTGGGGGGAATGAGCAGTTCTTC CASSQGGGNEQFF
few TRBJ1-1 - TRBV5-4 TGTGCCAGCAGCTCGGCTTCCGTTGAAGCTTTCTTT CASSSASVEAFF